This TCR beta chain was found in a study of beta chain features in type 1 diabetes (dated by TCRdb to the late 2010s). Background for the entire study: No differences in mean age, gender distribution, total cell number or subset yield were found between patients and healthy donors. Whereas all 30 or so donors provided naive and central memory subsets, regulatory and stem cell-like memory subsets were isolated from just 8 patients and roughly 8 healthy donors. A total of roughly 99,000,000 sorted cells were examined across all samples, and the number of cells per subset was strongly correlated with RNA yield. The study compared the TCRB repertoires of sorted circulating CD4+ T cell subsets in recently diagnosed type 1 diabetes patients with those in matched healthy donors.

With regard to this clone: This clone's antigen is unknown. The input lacks base qualities; no much larger clone sits a single base away.

A single peripheral blood draw of approximately 120 mL on average was collected from each donor into heparinised tubes. A BD FACSAria II and a panel including CD45RO, CCR7, CD25, CD127, CD95 and CD27 were used to sort naive, central memory, regulatory and stem cell-like memory CD4+ T cells. A purity above 98% was achieved for all sorted populations. PBMCs were separated immediately by Lymphoprep density gradient centrifugation and were stained directly, without being cultured. To minimize batch effects, samples were stained and sorted in pairs, one healthy donor with one patient per experiment. The research as a whole found: Shorter templates might have been favored by PCR, but patient and control samples were amplified and corrected together, so both groups would have been affected equally by any skew. Sequencing cDNA rather than genomic DNA could over-represent highly expressing activated cells, although activation and CD3 levels did not differ between groups. A moderate but significant shortening of TCRB CDR3 length was observed in type 1 diabetes patients in all four CD4+ subsets. Naive, central memory and regulatory TCRB repertoires appeared to be more alike among patients than among healthy donors. Because the HLA sub-analyses included only small numbers of individuals, any influence of HLA type on TCRB rearrangement was left unresolved. At VDJ recombination sites, patients with type 1 diabetes made fewer insertions and deleted more nucleotides, a pattern implying thymic rearrangement abnormalities.

The CDR3 spans 16 residues, from the cysteine through the phenylalanine. CDR3 DNA only is kept here, 48 bases in frame from base 1. Based on the germline V gene, the CDR1 and CDR2 sequences are SGHRS and YFSETQ. Trimming takes 4 bases from V and 1 base from J, and the germline ends sit 17 bases apart. The High Capacity cDNA Reverse Transcription Kit was used to reverse transcribe all of the isolated RNA, meaning that expressed TCRB transcripts were what got sequenced. Naive, central memory and regulatory T cell samples underwent deep immunoSEQ sequencing, averaging approximately 3.5 million total reads per sample. After sorted cells were lysed in RLT buffer, RNA was extracted with DNase-treated RNeasy Micro or Mini kits, with the choice depending on cell number. To prevent cross-contamination, each cell subset was processed individually, whereas patient and healthy donor samples were processed jointly. TCRB sequences were amplified from cDNA with the immunoSEQ multiplex PCR, producing 87-bp fragments spanning the CDR3 region. The amplicons were sequenced using the Illumina HiSeq platform. Turning to the authors' computational methods: PCR bias was corrected computationally using synthetic template baselines, and reads within Hamming distance 2 were collapsed, with unmergeable singletons discarded. Reads were aligned against IMGT to assign V, D and J genes, CDR3 length and insertions or deletions at six rearrangement sites. Within each subset, clonotype counts were normalized to the number of sorted cells before true diversity and Gini coefficients were calculated with the tcR R package. The overlap coefficient, calculated on TCRB nucleotide sequences, was used to measure repertoire sharing. TCRdb took over this immuneACCESS table, retaining in-frame rearrangements with V and J assigned. Such tables are incomplete; in checked studies, under half of the missing clones stem from an unresolved V gene, and the remainder is unexplained. V, J and clone size are taken as reported in that table, and D and trimming were inferred from the DNA itself. The sample includes approximately 170,000 clones, with approximately 8.1% observed a single time. The ten largest clonotypes hold around 0.9% of the sample.

The clonotype comes from a woman between 40 and 55 years old with type 1 diabetes. The sequence joins TRBV5-1 to TRBJ2-5; a tentative D call is TRBD1 (6 bases match). The sequenced material came from central memory CD4+ T cells from blood. The DNA sequence is TGCGCCAGCAGCGTGGGGGCTTTGGTGGGCCAAGAGACCCAGTACTTC. Translated, it reads CASSVGALVGQETQYF.